This TCR beta chain is drawn from a study of T cells in Graves' hyperthyroidism and ophthalmopathy. The trim removed 5 bases at V and 2 bases at J, leaving 8 bases unmatched. Germline CDR1 is SGHNT and CDR2 is YENEEA. CDR3 size: 15 residues. Authors of the study amplified TCR beta CDR3 regions from RNA transcripts. Researchers ran a first-round RT-PCR on the TCR CDR3 using the HTBI primer set. TCRdb re-called the multiplex PCR reads through MiXCR, storing one row per CDR3 protein. Altogether 610,000 or so distinct CDR3 sequences are present, roughly 50% being singletons, with the ten largest covering about 8.3%. Study-wide results and limits: Among clonotypes expanded in thyroid above 0.001, most were also found in blood.

Exclusion of a patient resulted from uncontrolled infection, other autoimmune disease, pregnancy or lactation. The diagnostic basis comprised clinical symptoms, serum thyroxine and TRAb, thyroid ultrasound and orbital computed tomography. This clonotype has a count of ten or more. Its specificity is not known. The sequence came from a woman between 18 and 30 years old with Graves' hyperthyroidism. The specimen sequenced was peripheral blood or thyroid tissue (not recorded which). The chain joins TRBV11-3 to TRBJ2-7; 8 nucleotides line up with TRBD1. The CDR3 region has the DNA TGTGCCAGCAGCCGGGCCGGACAGGGACCCTACGAGCAGTACTTC. As protein: CASSRAGQGPYEQYF.